Listed below are T cell receptor beta chains from one sample, sequenced in a study of CD8 T cells in ankylosing spondylitis. MiXCR, run by TCRdb on the 5' RACE reads, gives a single entry per CDR3 protein. The sample comprises 350,000 to 450,000 distinct CDR3 sequences, roughly 20% of which are singletons, and around 13% rests with the top ten. Sequenced material: blood, either unsorted or a sorted T cell fraction (not recorded which). All receptors derive from a male donor with ankylosing spondylitis or in good health (not recorded which). CDR3s include the opening cysteine and the closing phenylalanine or tryptophan. D genes are given only for firm matches. Clone size is given for some rows only: seen once, a few or many times, or a class if the clone is expanded.

>TRBV5-1|few|TRBJ2-7|.
TGCGCCAGCAGCTTGGAGGGGACCACCTACGAGCAGTACTTC
CASSLEGTTYEQYF
>TRBV6-1|few|TRBJ2-5|TRBD2
TGTGCCAGCCTTCCAAACGGGGGGGTGCAAGAGACCCAGTACTTC
CASLPNGGVQETQYF
>TRBV29-1|.|TRBJ2-2|.
TGCAGCGTTGAGGACGGGGCGAACACCGGGGAGCTGTTTTTT
CSVEDGANTGELFF
>TRBV30|.|TRBJ2-7|.
TGTGCCTTACTTGGACAATCCTACGAGCAGTACTTC
CALLGQSYEQYF
>TRBV27|.|TRBJ2-3|TRBD2
TGTGCCAGCAGTTTATCTAGCGGGGGGCCCGATACGCAGTATTTT
CASSLSSGGPDTQYF
>TRBV5-6|few|TRBJ2-1|.
TGTGCCAGCAGCTTGGCCTTGCGGGGAAATGAGCAGTTCTTC
CASSLALRGNEQFF
>TRBV12-3/TRBV12-4|.|TRBJ2-7|.
TGTGCCAGCAGTCCTTGGACTTCCTACGAGCAGTACTTC
CASSPWTSYEQYF
>TRBV10-3|few|TRBJ2-6|.
TGTGCCATCAGTGACCCAGCTAGAGGGGAAGCTGGGGCCAACGTCCTGACTTTC
CAISDPARGEAGANVLTF
>TRBV11-3|few|TRBJ2-4|.
TGTGCCAGCAGCTTAGTTGGGGGCGCAGATAACGGCAAAAACATTCAGTACTTC
CASSLVGGADNGKNIQYF
>TRBV6-1|.|TRBJ2-2|.
TGTGCCAGCAGCCGGACAGTTTACTCCTTTCACACCGGGGAGCTGTTTTTT
CASSRTVYSFHTGELFF
>TRBV7-3|.|TRBJ2-5|.
TGTGCCAGCAGCGGCAATCTAGAAGAGACCCAGTACTTC
CASSGNLEETQYF
>TRBV20-1|few|TRBJ2-3|.
TGCAGTGCTAGGGCTCTGCCGACAGATACGCAGTATTTT
CSARALPTDTQYF
>TRBV7-3|.|TRBJ2-7|TRBD1
TGTGCCAGCAGCTTATCGGGACAGGCGTACGAGCAGTACTTC
CASSLSGQAYEQYF
>TRBV3-1|.|TRBJ1-1|.
TGTGCCAGCAGCCAAGATATGGGGGCACGGACTGAAGCTTTCTTT
CASSQDMGARTEAFF
>TRBV3-1|.|TRBJ2-7|TRBD1
TGTGCCAGCAGCCAAGATCGCACCGGGACAGGGGGGATAGAGCAGTACTTC
CASSQDRTGTGGIEQYF
>TRBV27|many|TRBJ2-5|.
TGTGCCAGCAGCTTGTCAGGCCAAGAGACCCAGTACTTC
CASSLSGQETQYF
>TRBV4-1|.|TRBJ1-1|.
TGCGCCAGCAGCCATTTGCCCCCACAGCACACTGAAGCTTTCTTT
CASSHLPPQHTEAFF
>TRBV24-1|.|TRBJ2-2|.
TGTGCCACCAGTGACACGGTAACCACCGGGGAGCTGTTTTTT
CATSDTVTTGELFF
>TRBV7-9|.|TRBJ2-7|.
TGTGCCAGCAGCGCGCAAGGCTCCTACGAGCAGTACTTC
CASSAQGSYEQYF
>TRBV7-9|many|TRBJ2-1|TRBD1
TGTGCCAGCAGCTTTAGGACAGGGGGCAGAGATGAGCAGTTCTTC
CASSFRTGGRDEQFF
>TRBV25-1|.|TRBJ2-5|.
TGTGCCAGCAGTGAATTAGTACGGGGGGCCCTCTTTTTTCAAGAGACCCAGTACTTC
CASSELVRGALFFQETQYF
>TRBV6-5|few|TRBJ2-3|TRBD2
TGTGCCAGCAGTTTAAGCGGGGGGTGGGCAGATACGCAGTATTTT
CASSLSGGWADTQYF
>TRBV27|.|TRBJ2-7|TRBD1
TGTGCCAGCAGCCCCGTTATGATGAGGGACAGGGCCTACGAGCAGTACTTC
CASSPVMMRDRAYEQYF
>TRBV6-1|.|TRBJ2-1|TRBD2
TGTGCCAGCAGTATGGGACTAGGGGGCAATGAGCAGTTCTTC
CASSMGLGGNEQFF
>TRBV10-3|.|TRBJ2-1|TRBD2
TGTGCCATCAGCGGGTTGGGGTTGGAGCGGGGGGATGAGCAGTTCTTC
CAISGLGLERGDEQFF
>TRBV6-1|.|TRBJ2-5|TRBD1
TGTGCCAGCAGCTCAGGACAGGGTGGTTGGGAGACCCAGTACTTC
CASSSGQGGWETQYF
>TRBV6-1|few|TRBJ2-7|.
TGTGCCAGCTACCCCTCCGGGACCTACGAGATGGAGCAGTACTTC
CASYPSGTYEMEQYF
>TRBV7-9|.|TRBJ2-7|TRBD1
TGTGCCAGCAGCACCCGGGACAGGGTCTACGAGCAGTACTTC
CASSTRDRVYEQYF
>TRBV7-3|.|TRBJ2-1|TRBD2
TGTGCCAGCAGCGACCTAGCGGATCAAAACAATGAGCAGTTCTTC
CASSDLADQNNEQFF
>TRBV13|.|TRBJ2-5|TRBD2
TGTGCCAGCAGCCCCCAGCGCGGGGGGACCCAAGAGACCCAGTACTTC
CASSPQRGGTQETQYF
>TRBV20-1|few|TRBJ2-7|TRBD2
TGCAGTGCTAGTAACGTGCGGGAGGACACCTACGAGCAGTACTTC
CSASNVREDTYEQYF
>TRBV12-3/TRBV12-4|.|TRBJ2-5|.
TGTGCCAGCAGTCCCTTCTTTGGAGTCCAAGAGACCCAGTACTTC
CASSPFFGVQETQYF
>TRBV13|many|TRBJ1-1|.
TGTGCCAGCAGCTTAGAAGGGGTGAACACTGAAGCTTTCTTT
CASSLEGVNTEAFF
>TRBV4-2|few|TRBJ2-7|.
TGTGCCAGCAGCCAAGACCAGGGTAGCTCCTACGAGCAGTACTTC
CASSQDQGSSYEQYF
>TRBV10-3|.|TRBJ2-1|.
TGTGCCATCAGTGAGACCCTTGGGTCTGAGCAGTTCTTC
CAISETLGSEQFF